The 9 T cell receptor beta chains below all came from one sample that was sequenced in a study of early T cells in non-severe SARS-CoV-2 infection. TCRdb re-derived calls from the 5' RACE reads in MiXCR, one entry per CDR3 protein. The data hold about 56,000 distinct CDR3 sequences, with more than 9% observed a single time. Sequencing was done on a sample of whole blood. Every receptor here comes from an adult who was a healthcare worker with PCR-confirmed SARS-CoV-2 infection or an uninfected control (not recorded which).

The chain combines TRBV12-3 or TRBV12-4 with TRBJ2-5; 13 positions match TRBD2. V was pared by 6 bases and J by 5 bases, with 6 bases of the junction left unmatched. The CDR3 is made up of 15 amino acids. CDR3 residues: CASSQGLAGMETQYF. The CDR3 DNA reads TGTGCCAGCAGCCAGGGACTAGCGGGAATGGAGACCCAGTACTTC.

This clonotype was seen only a few times. The gene calls are TRBV12-3 or TRBV12-4 and TRBJ2-3, with D possibly matching TRBD2 (6 bases). The length of the CDR3 is 15 residues. Trimming removed 2 bases at V and 1 base at J, with 10 bases between. CDR3 in DNA: TGTGCCAGCAGTTTATCGGCTAGCGGCACAGATACGCAGTATTTT. Protein sequence: CASSLSASGTDTQYF.

This clonotype was picked up many times. This chain connects TRBV10-3 to TRBJ2-2, with D possibly being TRBD2 (5 bases). The germline V gene has CDR1 ENHRY and CDR2 SYGVKD. The V and J ends lost 7 bases and 2 bases respectively, with 8 bases between them. CDR3 length: 13 residues. The DNA for the CDR3 is TGTGCCATCACCGGGGTTAACACCGGGGAGCTGTTTTTT. Translated, it gives CAITGVNTGELFF.

By proportion, this clonotype is medium-sized. The chain recombines TRBV27 with TRBJ2-7; TRBD1 is a possible D gene (6 bases). The CDR3 contains 12 residues. The V and J ends lost 7 bases and 3 bases respectively, with 10 bases between them. Germline V gene lookup returns CDR1 MNHEY and CDR2 SMNVEV (reference sequence). CDR3 DNA: TGTGCCAGCACGGACAGCCGCTACGAGCAGTACTTC. Its protein is CASTDSRYEQYF.

In this sample, this clonotype turned up many times. V gene TRBV20-1 combines with J gene TRBJ2-3, with D uncertain. V shed 0 bases and J shed 2 bases, with 3 bases lying between them. CDR3 length equals 12 residues. CDR1 DFQATT and CDR2 SNEGSKA come from the germline V gene (reference sequence). The CDR3 DNA follows: TGCAGTGCTAGAGAACACACAGATACGCAGTATTTT. This translates into CSAREHTDTQYF.

V gene TRBV11-2 combines with J gene TRBJ2-5; TRBD2 matches 12 bases. Germline lookup yields CDR1 SGHAT and CDR2 FQNNGV. This CDR3 contains 14 residues. Germline trimming cut 5 bases from V and 7 bases from J; bases unmatched to any gene: 5. The CDR3 reads CASSAGTSGRTQYF. The CDR3 DNA sequence: TGTGCCAGCAGCGCTGGGACTAGCGGGCGGACCCAGTACTTC.

The chain uses TRBV12-3 or TRBV12-4 and TRBJ2-2; TRBD1 might be the D (5 bases). This CDR3 is 14 amino acids long. Trimming took off 2 bases at V and 4 bases at J, with 8 bases between the two ends. In nucleotides, the CDR3 is TGTGCCAGCAGTTTACGACAGAGCACCGGGGAGCTGTTTTTT. Its protein is CASSLRQSTGELFF.

The V gene is TRBV11-2, the J gene TRBJ2-2, with 14 nucleotides matching TRBD2. CDR1 is SGHAT and CDR2 is FQNNGV in the germline V gene. The trim removed 3 bases at V and 6 bases at J, leaving 0 bases unmatched. There are 15 residues in the CDR3. Here the CDR3 DNA reads TGTGCCAGCAGCTTGGGACTAGCGGGAGCCGGGGAGCTGTTTTTT. Residues: CASSLGLAGAGELFF.

The chain couples TRBV12-3 or TRBV12-4 to TRBJ1-4; a weak D match, TRBD1 (5 bases). V was clipped by 6 bases and J by 13 bases, with 24 bases between them. This CDR3 spans 15 amino acids. The DNA for the CDR3 is TGTGCCAGCAGCTTTGGGACGCAGCCTTCTCAGGGACTGTTTTTT. Translating gives CASSFGTQPSQGLFF.